The clone carrying this TCR beta chain was detected a few times. Each sample came from a Caucasian adult donor living in Nashville, Tennessee. About 100 million PBMCs supplied genomic DNA for unsorted samples. The data originate from a study of shared clonotypes between healthy human individuals. As for the study in general: In total, the donors were a couple of women and a few men aged 18 to 49.

This CDR3 has 14 residues. V lost 4 bases to trimming and J lost 5 bases, with 12 bases between them. CDR1 and CDR2 (germline): LNHDA, SQIVND (reference sequence). Every unsorted PBMC PCR replicate was loaded with about 300 ng DNA, about 30,000 T cell genomes. Generated by immunoSEQ multiplex PCR, the TCRdb table keeps only in-frame clones and is missing some. Of approximately 500,000 clones in the sample, around 74% were seen once. Source material: PBMCs. This sequence joins TRBV19 and TRBJ1-5, with D unresolved. This TCR was sampled from a woman aged 40 to 50 in good health. Some clones in this sample may be carry-over from other donors' samples. The CDR3 region is CASSTRTADQPQHF. CDR3 nucleotides: TGTGCCAGTAGTACCCGGACGGCGGATCAGCCCCAGCATTTT.